Here is one T cell receptor beta chain with its context. Its cognate antigen is unknown. Each UMI harboured a 6-nucleotide sample barcode and was appended via template switching. TCRalpha and TCRbeta cDNA underwent two nested PCRs of 16 and 9 cycles. TCRdb re-called the 5' RACE reads and catalogs CDR3 proteins one per entry, DNA excluded. The repertoire table contains about 110,000 distinct CDR3 sequences. This sample stems from a study of monozygotic twins with inflammatory bowel disease. Overall study findings and caveats: Compared with healthy twins, IBD patients shared fewer clonotypes with others, especially with disease activity. Patient repertoires may carry noise from differing immunosuppressive treatments.

Germline CDR1 is SGHAT and CDR2 is FQNNGV. CDR3 size: 17 residues. Sequenced sample: blood. This clonotype was sampled from a human donor with ulcerative colitis or Crohn's disease, or a healthy co-twin of an affected twin (not recorded which). The V gene is TRBV11-2, the J gene TRBJ2-1; with no DNA, the TCRdb D assignment of TRBD2 cannot be verified. The CDR3 spells CASSFLSGRAGYNEQFF. The complete variable domain, with remaining parts taken from reference TRBV11-2 and TRBJ2-1, reads EAGVAQSPRYKIIEKRQSVAFWCNPISGHATLYWYQQILGQGPKLLIQFQNNGVVDDSQLPKDRFSAERLKGVDSTLKIQPAKLEDSAVYLCASSFLSGRAGYNEQFFGPGTRLTVL.